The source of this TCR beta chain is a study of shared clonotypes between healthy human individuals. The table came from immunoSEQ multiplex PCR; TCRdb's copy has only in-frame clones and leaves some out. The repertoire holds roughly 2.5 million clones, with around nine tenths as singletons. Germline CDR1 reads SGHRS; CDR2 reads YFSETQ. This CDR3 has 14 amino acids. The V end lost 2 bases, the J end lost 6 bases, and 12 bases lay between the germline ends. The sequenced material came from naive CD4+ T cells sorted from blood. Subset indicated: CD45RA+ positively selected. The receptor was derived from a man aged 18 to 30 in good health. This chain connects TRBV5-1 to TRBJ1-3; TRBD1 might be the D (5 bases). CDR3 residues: CASSLAGRENTIYF. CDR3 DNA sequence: TGCGCCAGCAGCTTAGCGGGGCGCGAAAACACCATATATTTT.